This is a list of T cell receptor beta chains from one sample in a study of identical twins. TCRdb re-called the 5' RACE reads with MiXCR, one entry per CDR3 protein. The sample shows 470,000 or so distinct CDR3 sequences, roughly a quarter of them seen only once. The same data also went into a second study, on T cells expressing NK-cell markers.

The material sequenced was CD4+ T cells sorted from blood. These TCRs come from a woman in her late teens or twenties in good health. Each CDR3 is given with its conserved first and last residue. A D gene is named only where the DNA matches it firmly. The size of a clone is reported for some rows only, either as once, few or many, or as a class for expanded clones.

few,NA,TRBV20-1,TRBJ2-7,TGCAGTGCTAGGGACCCCGAGGGAGAGCAGTACTTC,CSARDPEGEQYF
few,NA,TRBV20-1,TRBJ2-6,TGCAGTGCGATCGAAACCTCTGGGGCCAACGTCCTGACTTTC,CSAIETSGANVLTF
NA,TRBD2,TRBV5-1,TRBJ2-7,TGCGCCAGCCGGGGGGGGCGGGAAGACGAGCAGTACTTC,CASRGGREDEQYF
NA,NA,TRBV6-1,TRBJ2-7,TGTGCCAGCAGGGAATACCGGGACGCCTCCTACGAGCAGTACTTC,CASREYRDASYEQYF
NA,NA,TRBV6-2/TRBV6-3,TRBJ2-1,TGTGCCAGCAGATCGACAACTCTCTCCTACAATGAGCAGTTCTTC,CASRSTTLSYNEQFF
few,NA,TRBV12-3/TRBV12-4,TRBJ2-3,TGTGCCAGCAGCCCCAGGCCTAGCACAGATACGCAGTATTTT,CASSPRPSTDTQYF
NA,NA,TRBV9,TRBJ2-2,TGTGCCAGCAGCGTAGCGCGACTGACCGGGGAGCTGTTTTTT,CASSVARLTGELFF
NA,NA,TRBV10-3,TRBJ2-1,TGTGCCGCGTTTTCGGGGCCAAGAACCAATGAGCAGTTCTTC,CAAFSGPRTNEQFF
NA,NA,TRBV5-1,TRBJ2-5,TGCGCCAGCAGCTTGTTTGGGGCTCCGCAAGAGACCCAGTACTTC,CASSLFGAPQETQYF
few,NA,TRBV5-1,TRBJ2-4,TGCGCCAGCAGTCCTGACCGGGCTCCCCTGGGGAACATTCAGTACTTC,CASSPDRAPLGNIQYF
NA,NA,TRBV6-5,TRBJ2-3,TGTGCCAGCAGTTACTCGCACAGAACAGATACGCAGTATTTT,CASSYSHRTDTQYF
NA,TRBD1,TRBV6-1,TRBJ1-6,TGTGCCAGCAGAAGGACAGGGCTCGGTTCACCCCTCCACTTT,CASRRTGLGSPLHF
few,NA,TRBV5-1,TRBJ2-5,TGCGCCAGCAGCTTGGGAAGTCCCGAAGAGACCCAGTACTTC,CASSLGSPEETQYF
few,NA,TRBV11-3,TRBJ2-5,TGTGCCAGCAGCTTCGGGGGCATAGAGACCCAGTACTTC,CASSFGGIETQYF
few,NA,TRBV7-8,TRBJ2-2,TGTGCCAGCAGCTTACAGTCCAGGAACACCGGGGAGCTGTTTTTT,CASSLQSRNTGELFF
NA,NA,TRBV7-9,TRBJ2-2,TGTGCCAGCAGCTTATGGGGGGCCGGCACCGGGGAGCTGTTTTTT,CASSLWGAGTGELFF
few,NA,TRBV2,TRBJ1-1,TGTGCCAGCAGCCCAGGGGTCACTGAAGCTTTCTTT,CASSPGVTEAFF
NA,TRBD1,TRBV7-9,TRBJ2-7,TGTGCCAGCAGGAGGGGACAGGGCCCTCCTCAGTACTTC,CASRRGQGPPQYF
few,TRBD2,TRBV20-1,TRBJ2-5,TGCAGTGTCGGGGGGGCCGTACAAGAGACCCAGTACTTC,CSVGGAVQETQYF
NA,TRBD1,TRBV14,TRBJ2-2,TGTGCCAGCAGCCCTTATACAGGGGCCGCCGGGGAGCTGTTTTTT,CASSPYTGAAGELFF
few,TRBD1,TRBV13,TRBJ1-1,TGTGCCAGCAGCGCCGGGGGACAGTTGAACACTGAAGCTTTCTTT,CASSAGGQLNTEAFF
NA,TRBD2,TRBV5-1,TRBJ2-2,TGCGCCAGCAGCTTAGCGGGGGTCTTCACCGGGGAGCTGTTTTTT,CASSLAGVFTGELFF
NA,NA,TRBV7-9,TRBJ1-2,TGTGCCAGCAGCTTTTCTACAGGGAATGATGGCTACACCTTC,CASSFSTGNDGYTF
few,TRBD1,TRBV5-1,TRBJ2-5,TGCGCCAGCAGCTTGAGACAGGGGGGTCGTCAGGAGACCCAGTACTTC,CASSLRQGGRQETQYF
NA,TRBD1,TRBV3-1,TRBJ1-3,TGTGCCAGCAGTCGAGACAGGGTCTCTGGAAACACCATATATTTT,CASSRDRVSGNTIYF
NA,NA,TRBV11-2,TRBJ2-7,TGTGCCAGCAGCTCAGGCCCCTGGGCAGGCAGCTCCTACGAGCAGTACTTC,CASSSGPWAGSSYEQYF
NA,TRBD2,TRBV11-2,TRBJ2-2,TGTGCCAGCAGCCCAACTAGCGGGAGAACTAGGACCGGGGAGCTGTTTTTT,CASSPTSGRTRTGELFF
few,TRBD2,TRBV3-1,TRBJ2-1,TGTGCCAGCAGCCTAGAGCGGGACTCCTACAATGAGCAGTTCTTC,CASSLERDSYNEQFF
NA,TRBD2,TRBV29-1,TRBJ2-4,TGCAGCGCCTACCTGGCTAGCGGGAGGGCGAACATTCAGTACTTC,CSAYLASGRANIQYF
few,NA,TRBV5-1,TRBJ2-1,TGCGCCAGCAGTTCGGGCGCGGTCTACAATGAGCAGTTCTTC,CASSSGAVYNEQFF
NA,NA,TRBV3-1,TRBJ1-3,TGTGCCAGCAGCCAGGGGGCTGGAAACACCATATATTTT,CASSQGAGNTIYF
NA,NA,TRBV20-1,TRBJ1-1,TGCAGTGCTAGGTTTATCACGGGGAACACTGAAGCTTTCTTT,CSARFITGNTEAFF
NA,NA,TRBV4-1,TRBJ2-7,TGCGCCAGCAGCGAGTACCGAGGACGGCCCTACGAGCAGTACTTC,CASSEYRGRPYEQYF
NA,TRBD1,TRBV5-6,TRBJ1-1,TGTGCCAGCAGCTCTCGGACAGGGTTGAACACTGAAGCTTTCTTT,CASSSRTGLNTEAFF
NA,TRBD1,TRBV20-1,TRBJ2-5,TGCAGTGCCACCGAAGGGACAGGGGGTAAAGAGACCCAGTACTTC,CSATEGTGGKETQYF
few,NA,TRBV6-5,TRBJ1-2,TGTGCCAGCAGTTACTCTGTCTACGGAGGGGCTTATGGCTACACCTTC,CASSYSVYGGAYGYTF
NA,NA,TRBV5-8,TRBJ2-7,TGTGCCAGCAGCTTGGGTTCCAGGGGAACCTACGAGCAGTACTTC,CASSLGSRGTYEQYF
NA,NA,TRBV7-2,TRBJ2-1,TGTGCCAGCAGCAGAGTTAGTGGCGGGATGAATGAGCAGTTCTTC,CASSRVSGGMNEQFF
NA,NA,TRBV18,TRBJ1-1,TGTGCCAGCTCACCAGCCTGGGACGGGAACACTGAAGCTTTCTTT,CASSPAWDGNTEAFF
NA,NA,TRBV7-2,TRBJ2-1,TGTGCCAGCAGCTTTGTCCCGCTAGATGAGCAGTTCTTC,CASSFVPLDEQFF
few,NA,TRBV29-1,TRBJ1-2,TGCAGCGTTCAGGGAACCCCCCTTAACTATGGCTACACCTTC,CSVQGTPLNYGYTF
NA,NA,TRBV4-2,TRBJ2-1,TGTGCCAGCAGCCCCGGGACCCAAGACTACAATGAGCAGTTCTTC,CASSPGTQDYNEQFF
NA,TRBD1,TRBV11-2,TRBJ2-7,TGTGCCAGCAGCCTTCGGGACAGGAGGTACGAGCAGTACTTC,CASSLRDRRYEQYF
NA,NA,TRBV2,TRBJ2-2,TGTGCCAGCGTTCTCACCGGGGAGCTGTTTTTT,CASVLTGELFF
NA,NA,TRBV18,TRBJ1-1,TGTGCCAGCTCACCGCAGAGAGGACAGTCAAACACTGAAGCTTTCTTT,CASSPQRGQSNTEAFF
many,TRBD1,TRBV12-3/TRBV12-4,TRBJ1-4,TGTGCCAGCAAATTGGGACAGGGTATAGGAAAACTGTTTTTT,CASKLGQGIGKLFF
few,TRBD2,TRBV6-1,TRBJ2-5,TGTGCCAGCATGAGGACTAGCGGGAGAAAGACCCAGTACTTC,CASMRTSGRKTQYF
NA,NA,TRBV29-1,TRBJ2-1,TGCAGCGTTGATAGACAGGTTTCGATCGAGCAGTTCTTC,CSVDRQVSIEQFF
NA,TRBD1,TRBV2,TRBJ2-2,TGTGCCAGCAGGGACAGGGGGCTCAGCGGGGAGCTGTTTTTT,CASRDRGLSGELFF
few,NA,TRBV12-3/TRBV12-4,TRBJ2-5,TGTGCCAGCAGCCCAGGCATGGCGGCTCAAGAGACCCAGTACTTC,CASSPGMAAQETQYF
few,NA,TRBV12-3/TRBV12-4,TRBJ1-5,TGTGCCAGCAGCTCTGGGTGGAGGCCCCAGCATTTT,CASSSGWRPQHF
NA,NA,TRBV20-1,TRBJ2-1,TGCAGTGCTAGTGCGGGGGAGGGGGAGGGGAGCTCCTACAATGAGCAGTTCTTC,CSASAGEGEGSSYNEQFF
few,NA,TRBV4-3,TRBJ2-1,TGCGCCAGCAGCCTCAGGGGGGGGTACAATGAGCAGTTCTTC,CASSLRGGYNEQFF